The 27 T cell receptor beta chains given below trace back to one sample, sequenced in a study of T cells expressing NK-cell markers. Each CDR3 protein gets one entry in TCRdb, which reprocessed the 5' RACE reads and gives no DNA. The sample shows roughly 390,000 distinct CDR3 sequences, and about 10% sits with its ten largest clones. The sample consisted of blood T cells: a sorted CD56 or NKG2C T cell subset, CD4+ or CD8+ T cells, or bulk PBMC T cells (not recorded which). These receptor sequences come from a woman aged 50 to 65 in good health.

V usage is TRBV2 and J usage is TRBJ2-2; TCRdb outputs TRBD2, but without DNA this stays unchecked. Germline CDR1 reads SNHLY; CDR2 reads FYNNEI. This CDR3 spans 14 amino acids. Here the CDR3 reads CASSEWETTGELFF.

The J gene is TRBJ2-3, the V gene TRBV7-2; TCRdb picks TRBD1, but there is no DNA to check that call. Germline lookup yields CDR1 SGHTA and CDR2 FQGNSA. The CDR3 spans 16 residues. The CDR3 loop reads CASSLLAGASSDTQYF.

The gene calls are TRBV15 and TRBJ1-5; TCRdb lists TRBD1, though no DNA is available to test this call. The CDR3 consists of 13 residues. CDR1 and CDR2 (germline): LNHNV, YYDKDF (reference sequence). This chain's CDR3 is CATTDSSNQPQHF.

The chain combines TRBV5-1 with TRBJ1-1. The CDR3 is 14 amino acids. Germline assignment: CDR1 SGHRS and CDR2 YFSETQ. The CDR3 loop is CASSLGKRGTEAFF.

The V gene is TRBV7-7, the J gene TRBJ2-3. The CDR3 runs 15 residues. Germline CDR1 SSHAT, CDR2 FNYEAQ (reference sequence). The CDR3 sequence: CASSLFVGVTDTQYF. Together with reference TRBV7-7 and TRBJ2-3, the CDR3 gives the full variable domain: GAGVSQSPRYKVTKRGQDVTLRCDPISSHATLYWYQQALGQGPEFLTYFNYEAQPDKSGLPSDRFSAERPEGSISTLTIQRTEQRDSAMYRCASSLFVGVTDTQYFGPGTRLTVL.

The gene calls are TRBV10-3 and TRBJ1-5; TCRdb's D gene call, TRBD1, goes unchecked for lack of DNA. Germline CDR1 and CDR2: ENHRY and SYGVKD. The CDR3 spans 17 residues. The CDR3 loop reads CAISESGGSLSNQPQHF.

The J gene is TRBJ2-1, the V gene TRBV25-1; TCRdb names TRBD2, which stays unverified in the absence of DNA. Germline assignment: CDR1 MGHDK and CDR2 SYGVNS. The CDR3 contains 13 residues. The CDR3 loop reads CASTSAARDEQFF.

The chain is built from TRBV10-3 and TRBJ2-1; TCRdb's D gene call, TRBD1, goes unchecked for lack of DNA. Germline values: CDR1 ENHRY, CDR2 SYGVKD. The CDR3 length is 12 residues. The CDR3 is CAISVSLQVLFF.

This sequence joins TRBV12-3 or TRBV12-4 and TRBJ1-4; there is no DNA to check the TCRdb D call of TRBD1. The CDR3 loop spans 15 amino acids. Here the CDR3 reads CASSRDRLKAEKLFF.

V is TRBV12-3 or TRBV12-4 and J is TRBJ2-1; TCRdb calls TRBD1, which cannot be checked without DNA. The CDR3 has 14 residues. Here the CDR3 reads CASSLREGRDEQFF.

The rearrangement links TRBV28 to TRBJ2-3; TCRdb's assignment of TRBD1 cannot be checked, as there is no DNA. The germline CDR1 and CDR2 sequences are MDHEN and SYDVKM. This CDR3 spans 12 amino acids. CDR3: CASSIQGDTQYF.

The rearrangement links TRBV7-8 to TRBJ2-1; the TCRdb call, TRBD2, lacks DNA for checking. Germline CDR1 is SGHVS and CDR2 is FQNEAQ. CDR3 length equals 16 residues. This CDR3 reads CASSLESGRGDNEQFF.

The genes are TRBV5-1 and TRBJ1-3; absent DNA, TCRdb's TRBD1 call cannot be checked. Germline V gene data show CDR1 as SGHRS and CDR2 as YFSETQ. This CDR3 is built from 16 residues. The CDR3 spells CASSLDVAGAGNTIYF. Combining the CDR3 with reference TRBV5-1 and TRBJ1-3 gives the whole variable domain KAGVTQTPRYLIKTRGQQVTLSCSPISGHRSVSWYQQTPGQGLQFLFEYFSETQRNKGNFPGRFSGRQFSNSRSEMNVSTLELGDSALYLCASSLDVAGAGNTIYFGEGSWLTVV.

The chain combines TRBV4-1 with TRBJ2-2; TCRdb's D gene call, TRBD1, goes unchecked for lack of DNA. The germline V gene has CDR1 MGHRA and CDR2 YSYEKL. The CDR3 length is 21 residues. The CDR3: CASRLVPWGSGRGIHSGELFF.

The chain links TRBV5-4 to TRBJ2-1; the TCRdb call, TRBD1, lacks DNA for checking. This CDR3 spans 12 amino acids. Germline V gene sequence: CDR1 SGHNT, CDR2 YYREEE (reference sequence). CDR3 amino acids: CASSVRGTSGFF.

The chain uses TRBV7-7 and TRBJ2-2. This CDR3 has 15 residues. CDR1 is SSHAT and CDR2 is FNYEAQ in the germline V gene (reference sequence). This CDR3 reads CASSLNQANTGELFF. The full variable domain, with the rest looked up from reference TRBV7-7 and TRBJ2-2, is GAGVSQSPRYKVTKRGQDVTLRCDPISSHATLYWYQQALGQGPEFLTYFNYEAQPDKSGLPSDRFSAERPEGSISTLTIQRTEQRDSAMYRCASSLNQANTGELFFGEGSRLTVL.

The J gene is TRBJ2-1, the V gene TRBV7-2; TCRdb picks TRBD2, but there is no DNA to check that call. Germline assignment: CDR1 SGHTA and CDR2 FQGNSA. This CDR3 has 16 amino acids. This chain's CDR3 is CASSLGFSGTDNEQFF.

V gene TRBV9 combines with J gene TRBJ2-1; TCRdb gives TRBD1 as the D gene, but with no DNA this cannot be confirmed. This CDR3 is 15 amino acids long. Germline V lookup: CDR1 SGDLS, CDR2 YYNGEE. The chain's CDR3 is CASSARGGISGEQFF.

V usage is TRBV24-1 and J usage is TRBJ1-1. Germline V gives CDR1 KGHDR, CDR2 SFDVKD. The CDR3 contains 13 residues. The CDR3 protein is CATAGGLNTEAFF.

CDR3 sequence: CASSPYLRGTDTQYF. The chain recombines TRBV7-8 with TRBJ2-3; no DNA is available, so the TRBD2 call from TCRdb remains unchecked. The length of the CDR3 is 15 residues. CDR1 is SGHVS and CDR2 is FQNEAQ in the germline V gene.

V and J are TRBV6-5 and TRBJ1-2. CDR1 and CDR2 from the germline V gene are MNHEY and SVGAGI. The CDR3 has 13 amino acids. The CDR3 reads CASSYSPITGYTF.

This sequence joins TRBV12-3 or TRBV12-4 and TRBJ2-1; TCRdb's D call, TRBD1, is unchecked because there is no DNA. This CDR3 is 13 amino acids long. The CDR3 sequence: CASGLTGRNEQFF.

CDR3 region: CASSLSITGELFF. The rearrangement links TRBV28 to TRBJ2-2. The CDR3 length is 13 residues. Germline CDR1 is MDHEN and CDR2 is SYDVKM. The whole variable domain, filled in from reference TRBV28 and TRBJ2-2, reads DVKVTQSSRYLVKRTGEKVFLECVQDMDHENMFWYRQDPGLGLRLIYFSYDVKMKEKGDIPEGYSVSREKKERFSLILESASTNQTSMYLCASSLSITGELFFGEGSRLTVL.

V usage is TRBV5-5 and J usage is TRBJ2-7; TCRdb names TRBD1, which stays unverified in the absence of DNA. CDR1 is SGHKS, CDR2 YYEKEE, per germline (reference sequence). The CDR3 spans 15 residues. The CDR3 here is CASSLEGTLAYEQYF.

The chain combines TRBV29-1 with TRBJ2-7; TCRdb outputs TRBD2, but without DNA this stays unchecked. The V gene's germline CDR1 is SQVTM and CDR2 ANQGSEA. The CDR3 length is 14 residues. CDR3 in amino acids: CSVLTSGSSYEQYF.

The chain joins TRBV7-3 to TRBJ2-3; lacking DNA, the TRBD2 call made by TCRdb goes unchecked. CDR1 is SGHTA and CDR2 is FQGTGA in the germline V gene. This CDR3 comprises 14 residues. The CDR3 sequence is CASSFDGSPDTQYF.

The rearrangement uses TRBV20-1 and TRBJ2-7; TCRdb's assignment of TRBD2 cannot be checked, as there is no DNA. The germline V gene has CDR1 DFQATT and CDR2 SNEGSKA (reference sequence). This CDR3 has 13 amino acids. The CDR3 spells CSASLGGLSEQYF.